Listed below are T cell receptor beta chains from one sample, sequenced in a study of blood T cell repertoires in COVID-19. Produced via immunoSEQ multiplex PCR; TCRdb's table is partial and in-frame only. The data show 260,000 or so clones, with approximately 85% seen just once and about 4.8% held by the top ten. Material: peripheral blood. The source of these receptors is a woman aged 70-85 years with acute or convalescent COVID-19. Each CDR3 is given with its conserved first and last residue. Fields, in order: V gene, J gene, clone size, D gene, CDR3 DNA, CDR3 protein. D genes are given only for firm matches. Rows may omit the clone size; those that give it use once, few, many or a size class.

>TRBV5-6|TRBJ2-6|NA|TRBD1
TGTGCCAGCAGCGTGGGACAGGGGGCTTATGGGGCCAACGTCCTGACTTTC
CASSVGQGAYGANVLTF
>TRBV2|TRBJ2-1|once|TRBD1
TGTGCCAGCACCAGCGACAGGGGCTCCTACAATGAGCAGTTCTTC
CASTSDRGSYNEQFF
>TRBV2|TRBJ1-4|NA|NA
TGTGCCAGCCTCTCCTCTTCAACTAATGAAAAACTGTTTTTT
CASLSSSTNEKLFF
>TRBV2|TRBJ1-6|NA|TRBD1
TGTGCCAGCAGTAAGACAGGGCCGAATACCCTCCACTTT
CASSKTGPNTLHF
>TRBV6-5|TRBJ2-5|NA|TRBD2
TGTGCCAGCCCGGTTAGCGGGGTTGAGACCCAGTACTTC
CASPVSGVETQYF
>TRBV12-3/TRBV12-4|TRBJ1-2|NA|TRBD1
TGTGCCAGCAGTCGGGACAGCTATGGCTACACCTTC
CASSRDSYGYTF
>TRBV5-6|TRBJ1-2|few|TRBD1
TGTGCCAGCAGCTTGGGGTGGACAGGGGATTGGGGCTACACCTTC
CASSLGWTGDWGYTF
>TRBV9|TRBJ2-2|few|TRBD1
TGTGCCTGCAACAGGGGCGGCGGGGAGCTGTTTTTT
CACNRGGGELFF
>TRBV14|TRBJ1-2|NA|TRBD1
TGTGCCAGCAGCCAAAGTTCAGGACAGGGATTCTATGGCTACACCTTC
CASSQSSGQGFYGYTF
>TRBV19|TRBJ2-1|NA|TRBD2
TGTGCCAGTAGTATAGACGGGGGGGCGTACAATGAGCAGTTCTTC
CASSIDGGAYNEQFF
>TRBV3-1/TRBV3-2|TRBJ2-7|NA|NA
TGTGCCAGCAGCCCCGGAGGGGCAGTGGGGGAGCAGTACTTC
CASSPGGAVGEQYF
>TRBV7-9|TRBJ2-2|once|NA
TGTGCCAGCAGCTTAGAAGGGGTCACCGGGGAGCTGTTTTTT
CASSLEGVTGELFF
>TRBV6-1|TRBJ2-3|NA|NA
TGTGCCAGCAGTGAATTTTTTGCCACTCATACGCAGTATTTT
CASSEFFATHTQYF
>TRBV19|TRBJ2-1|many|NA
TGTGCCAGTAGTATCGAGGGATCGACCTACAATGAGCAGTTCTTC
CASSIEGSTYNEQFF
>TRBV3-1/TRBV3-2|TRBJ1-4|NA|NA
TGTGCCAGCAGCCTAAGGGGGACCTCTAATGAAAAACTGTTTTTT
CASSLRGTSNEKLFF
>TRBV6-4|TRBJ1-5|NA|NA
TGTGCCAGCAGTGCGGATCAGCGTCAGCCCCAGCATTTT
CASSADQRQPQHF
>TRBV9|TRBJ1-1|NA|TRBD1
TGTGCCAGCAGCGTGGGTGGACAGGTAGGGACTGAAGCTTTCTTT
CASSVGGQVGTEAFF
>TRBV12-5|TRBJ2-2|NA|NA
TGTGCTAGTGGTTTGGACAGCACCGGGGAGCTGTTTTTT
CASGLDSTGELFF